This is a list of T cell receptor beta chains from one sample in a study of Ad26.COV2.S vaccination and SARS-CoV-2 variants. Measured with immunoSEQ multiplex PCR; TCRdb has only the in-frame clones, and not every one. The data contain 350,000 to 450,000 clones, around 93% of them singletons. This sample comprised peripheral blood, obtained in a trial of Ad26.COV2.S vaccine versus placebo. The receptors shown here come from a person aged 18 to 59 who received the Ad26.COV2.S COVID-19 vaccine or a placebo. Both conserved end residues are part of each CDR3. A D gene is named only where the DNA matches it firmly. For some rows the clone size is stated as once, few or many, or as a class when expanded; others skip it.

J	D	size	V	DNA	CDR3
TRBJ1-1	.	.	TRBV24-1	TGTGCCACCAGTGATTTGGAAAACACTGAAGCTTTCTTT	CATSDLENTEAFF
TRBJ1-2	.	.	TRBV29-1	TGCAGCGTTGTTTCGGCGTTTACTAACTATGGCTACACCTTC	CSVVSAFTNYGYTF
TRBJ2-3	TRBD2	.	TRBV5-1	TGCGCCAGCACACCCGGCGGGGGGGCATACGATACGCAGTATTTT	CASTPGGGAYDTQYF
TRBJ1-4	.	.	TRBV9	TGTGCCAGCAGCGGGAAACCGGGGATAACTAATGAAAAACTGTTTTTT	CASSGKPGITNEKLFF
TRBJ2-7	.	.	TRBV12-3/TRBV12-4	TGTGCCAGCGGCCAAAATTACGAGCAGTACTTC	CASGQNYEQYF
TRBJ2-1	.	once	TRBV21-1	TGTGCCAGCAGCTCCCCTCAGCGGGGGGTCTCCTTACCATACAATGAGCAGTTCTTC	CASSSPQRGVSLPYNEQFF
TRBJ2-5	.	.	TRBV27	TGTGCCAGCAGCGCTAGCGCGCCCCCCGGGACCCAGTACTTC	CASSASAPPGTQYF
TRBJ2-7	.	.	TRBV5-1	TGCGCCAGCAGCTTGGACGGGACACCTTACGAGCAGTACTTC	CASSLDGTPYEQYF
TRBJ2-3	.	.	TRBV5-1	TGCGCCAGCAGCTTGACAGGTATGAAAGATACGCAGTATTTT	CASSLTGMKDTQYF
TRBJ2-3	.	.	TRBV5-1	TGCGCCAGCAGCTTGGCTGCGGGGGCTTCGGATACGCAGTATTTT	CASSLAAGASDTQYF
TRBJ2-1	TRBD1	.	TRBV9	TGTGCCAGCAGCGCCTATGGGACAGGGTCCTACAATGAGCAGTTCTTC	CASSAYGTGSYNEQFF
TRBJ2-7	.	once	TRBV6-5	TGTGCCAGCAGTTACTCGTCTGGGCCCGTCTACGAGCAGTACTTC	CASSYSSGPVYEQYF
TRBJ2-2	.	.	TRBV19	TGTGCCAGTAGAAGTCCTTCTTTGGCCGGGGAGCTGTTTTTT	CASRSPSLAGELFF
TRBJ1-5	TRBD1	.	TRBV5-1	TGCGCCAGCAGCTTGGGACAGGGGGGAGACCAGCCCCAGCATTTT	CASSLGQGGDQPQHF
TRBJ1-1	.	.	TRBV25-1	TGTGCCAGCAGTGAATTGGCGGGTACTGAAGCTTTCTTT	CASSELAGTEAFF
TRBJ2-5	TRBD2	once	TRBV4-3	TGCGCCAGCAGCCAAGAACGGGGGGGCCAAGAGACCCAGTACTTC	CASSQERGGQETQYF
TRBJ1-3	.	.	TRBV5-1	TGCGCCAGCAGCTTGGCCCCGGGACCAGCGAGCTCTGGAAACACCATATATTTT	CASSLAPGPASSGNTIYF
TRBJ1-1	TRBD1	.	TRBV7-9	TGTGCCAGCAGCCCCACGGACAGGGGGCTGAACACTGAAGCTTTCTTT	CASSPTDRGLNTEAFF
TRBJ2-7	.	.	TRBV3-1/TRBV3-2	TGTGCCAGCAGCCCACGATCAGGTGGCTACGAGCAGTACTTC	CASSPRSGGYEQYF
TRBJ2-1	.	.	TRBV18	TGTGCCAGCTCACCATCGACAGGCCAAATCCAAAGTGAGTTCTTC	CASSPSTGQIQSEFF
TRBJ1-2	TRBD1	.	TRBV28	TGTGCCAGCAGACGCAGACTCCAGCCGGGACAGAGTAACTATGGCTACACCTTC	CASRRRLQPGQSNYGYTF
TRBJ1-1	TRBD1	.	TRBV19	TGTGCCAGTAGTATGACAGGGATGAACACTGAAGCTTTCTTT	CASSMTGMNTEAFF
TRBJ1-2	.	.	TRBV4-3	TGCGCCAGCAGCCAAGAGTTGGAAGGCTATGGCTACACCTTC	CASSQELEGYGYTF
TRBJ2-1	TRBD2	.	TRBV29-1	TGCAGCGCCAGAACTAGCGTCTCCTACAATGAGCAGTTCTTC	CSARTSVSYNEQFF
TRBJ2-4	TRBD1	.	TRBV5-1	TGCGCCAGCAGCTTTGGGGACAGGCAAAACATTCAGTACTTC	CASSFGDRQNIQYF
TRBJ2-5	.	.	TRBV29-1	TGCAGCGTCGGGCGAGAGACCCAGTACTTC	CSVGRETQYF
TRBJ1-5	.	.	TRBV2	TGTGCCAGCTTCCCCGGACCCATGACGGGGTCTAGCAATCAGCCCCAGCATTTT	CASFPGPMTGSSNQPQHF
TRBJ2-1	.	.	TRBV19	TGTGCCAGTAGTATTAACCCGGGCAATGAGCAGTTCTTC	CASSINPGNEQFF
TRBJ2-3	.	.	TRBV19	TGTGCCAGTAGTGCCGGAATAGGTACTTACGGCACAGATACGCAGTATTTT	CASSAGIGTYGTDTQYF
TRBJ1-4	TRBD1	.	TRBV5-1	TGCGCCAGCAGCTTAGAAGGGGGCGCGGCTAATGAAAAACTGTTTTTT	CASSLEGGAANEKLFF
TRBJ1-2	TRBD1	few	TRBV28	TGTGCGAGCACAGGGGGCGCTTCTGGCTACACCTTC	CASTGGASGYTF
TRBJ2-5	.	.	TRBV6-1	TGTGCCAGCAGTGAACTAGGGCCGGGTGCGGAGACCCAGTACTTC	CASSELGPGAETQYF
TRBJ2-7	TRBD1	.	TRBV27	TGTGCCAGCAGTTTTGCGGGACAGGGGTTTTGGGAGCAGTACTTC	CASSFAGQGFWEQYF
TRBJ2-2	.	.	TRBV6-5	TGTGCCAGCAGTTACTCGCGACCCAGCACCGGGGAGCTGTTTTTT	CASSYSRPSTGELFF
TRBJ1-4	.	.	TRBV11-2	TGTGCCAGCAGCCGCGAGAGTCAACCTAATGAAAAACTGTTTTTT	CASSRESQPNEKLFF
TRBJ1-2	.	.	TRBV9	TGTGCCAGCACCGGGGAAGGCTATGGCTACACCTTC	CASTGEGYGYTF
TRBJ2-1	.	.	TRBV9	TGTGCCAGCAGCGTAGGCGTGGGGCAATCCTACAATGAGCAGTTCTTC	CASSVGVGQSYNEQFF
TRBJ2-3	.	once	TRBV7-2	TGTGCCAGCAGCCCTACGTGGGGTGGCACAGATACGCAGTATTTT	CASSPTWGGTDTQYF
TRBJ1-1	.	.	TRBV28	TGTGCCAGCAGTTTTATTAGGTCTGGACGCATGAACACTGAAGCTTTCTTT	CASSFIRSGRMNTEAFF
TRBJ1-2	TRBD1	.	TRBV5-1	TGCGCCAGCAGCTGGTGGACAGGGGGCAGAGATAACTATGGCTACACCTTC	CASSWWTGGRDNYGYTF
TRBJ1-6	.	.	TRBV25-1	TGTGCCAGCAGACGACAGGTTAATTCACCCCTCCACTTT	CASRRQVNSPLHF
TRBJ2-7	.	.	TRBV6-5	TGTGCCAGCAGTTACACGGGACGTCGAGAGCAGTACTTC	CASSYTGRREQYF
TRBJ1-5	.	.	TRBV19	TGTGCCAGTAGTATAGGAACGGGGCCCCAGCATTTT	CASSIGTGPQHF
TRBJ2-1	.	.	TRBV6-2/TRBV6-3	TGTGCCAGCAGTCTAGCGTTTTACAATGAGCAGTTCTTC	CASSLAFYNEQFF
TRBJ1-5	.	.	TRBV6-1	TGTGCCAGCAGTGAAGTACGGGGTTATAGCAATCAGCCCCAGCATTTT	CASSEVRGYSNQPQHF
TRBJ2-7	.	.	TRBV28	TGTGCCAGCAGTTTGTTCCACAGAAGCTCCTACGAGCAGTACTTC	CASSLFHRSSYEQYF
TRBJ1-5	.	few	TRBV5-6	TGTGCCAGCAGCTTGGGGGGTAGCAATCAGCCCCAGCATTTT	CASSLGGSNQPQHF
TRBJ2-5	.	.	TRBV30	TGTGCCTGGAACCCCCCAGGGCCCTCGAGGGAGACCCAGTACTTC	CAWNPPGPSRETQYF
TRBJ1-1	.	.	TRBV2	TGTGCCAGCAGTGCTCACAGGTCGGCGACTGAAGCTTTCTTT	CASSAHRSATEAFF
TRBJ2-1	TRBD2	.	TRBV19	TGTGCCAGTAGTCTCCTAGCGGGGGGGCGGAATGAGCAGTTCTTC	CASSLLAGGRNEQFF
TRBJ2-4	TRBD1	.	TRBV6-2/TRBV6-3	TGTGCCAGCAGTTACTCAAGGACAGGGGCTGGTTGGGACATTCAGTACTTC	CASSYSRTGAGWDIQYF
TRBJ1-2	.	.	TRBV5-6	TGTGCCAGCAAGCCCCGGGGCGCATATGGCTACACCTTC	CASKPRGAYGYTF
TRBJ1-5	.	.	TRBV7-9	TGTGCCAGCGGATCTACAGGGAGCAATCAGCCCCAGCATTTT	CASGSTGSNQPQHF
TRBJ2-3	TRBD2	.	TRBV12-5	TGTGCTAGTGGTTTGTGGGTAGCGGGGCCCGATACGCAGTATTTT	CASGLWVAGPDTQYF
TRBJ1-1	.	.	TRBV4-3	TGCGCCAGCAGCCAAGGCCGAAGCAAAGCGGACCAGGACACTGAAGCTTTCTTT	CASSQGRSKADQDTEAFF
TRBJ2-4	TRBD2	.	TRBV20-1	TGCAGTGCTAGTTCGCTAGCGGGGGGGAGGAACATTCAGTACTTC	CSASSLAGGRNIQYF
TRBJ1-4	.	.	TRBV4-1	TGCGCCAGCAGCCAGGTTGGCACAACTGGTGAAAAACTGTTTTTT	CASSQVGTTGEKLFF
TRBJ2-5	TRBD1	.	TRBV11-2	TGTGCCAGCAGCCGGGACAGGGGAGAGACCCAGTACTTC	CASSRDRGETQYF